This T cell receptor beta chain was identified in a study of blood T cells in healthy people across ages. This clonotype turned up a few times. The antigen is not known. For the second PCR, which ran for about 6 to 11 cycles, a sample-barcoded 5' primer and a J-beta primer mix were used. Template switching added a 12-random-nucleotide identifier to every cDNA molecule. MiXCR, applied by TCRdb to the 5' RACE reads, yields one record per CDR3 protein. The table shows approximately 900,000 distinct CDR3 sequences, with about 44% occurring only once. Study-level findings and limits: Roughly linear declines in TCR beta diversity per million T cells occurred with age. Nothing was known about donor CMV status, and this possibly confounded expanded clonotype changes.

Isolated PBMCs totaled at least 7 million in each sample. The V gene end was trimmed by 4 bases and the J gene end by 5 bases; junction bases not matched to a gene: 2. The CDR3 contains 14 residues. Germline V gene sequence: CDR1 LGHDT, CDR2 YNNKEL (reference sequence). Material: blood. This TCR derives from a man younger than 45 in good health. V and J are TRBV3-1 and TRBJ2-4; TRBD2 aligns across 10 bases. Here the CDR3 DNA reads TGTGCCAGCAGCCGAGGACTAGCGGAAAACATTCAGTACTTC. Its protein product is CASSRGLAENIQYF.